Each of the 22 T cell receptor beta chains below was sequenced from the same sample in a study of shared clonotypes between healthy human individuals. Measured with immunoSEQ multiplex PCR; TCRdb has only the in-frame clones, and not every one. The sample has about 1 million clones, around 74% seen once. The sequenced sample was memory CD4+ T cells sorted from blood. Subset meaning: CD45RA-negative fraction. The receptors were sampled from a man between 18 and 35 years old in good health.

This clone was observed a handful of times. Other DNA sequences of this sample code for an identical CDR3. CDR3: CASSLPASYEQYF. In DNA form, the CDR3 reads TGTGCCAGCAGCTTACCCGCTTCCTACGAGCAGTACTTC. This chain uses TRBV5-6 with TRBJ2-7; D is unresolved. Per the germline V gene, CDR1 is SGHDT and CDR2 is YYEEEE. The germline V and J ends were trimmed by 2 bases and 1 base, with 7 bases remaining between them. The CDR3 spans 13 residues.

A few counts support this clone. The same CDR3 is also encoded by other DNA sequences in this sample. The chain joins TRBV30 to TRBJ1-5; the D gene is possibly TRBD1 (5 bases). Trimming left V 0 bases short and J 1 base short, with 7 bases between. Germline CDR1 reads GTSNPN; CDR2 reads SVGIG (reference sequence). The CDR3 has 14 residues. The CDR3 region is CAWSVSGSNQPQHF. The CDR3 DNA reads as TGTGCCTGGAGTGTCTCAGGGAGCAATCAGCCCCAGCATTTT.

The CDR3 DNA sequence: TGCAGTGCTGCTTCCTTCACTGAAGCTTTCTTT. Protein: CSAASFTEAFF. The genes are TRBV20-1 and TRBJ1-1; D gene unclear. The V and J ends lost 5 bases and 4 bases respectively, with 8 bases between them. This CDR3 comprises 11 residues. The germline CDR1 and CDR2 sequences are DFQATT and SNEGSKA (reference sequence).

Here the CDR3 reads CASSPAQKTQYF. The CDR3 DNA reads as TGTGCCAGCTCACCAGCACAGAAGACCCAGTACTTC. The chain couples TRBV18 to TRBJ2-5; no reliable D call. The CDR3 totals 12 residues. Trimming left V 2 bases short and J 6 bases short, with 7 bases between. The V gene's germline CDR1 is KGHSH and CDR2 LQKENI.

In this sample, this clone turned up once. The V call is TRBV5-6, the J call TRBJ1-2; D perhaps matches TRBD1 (5 bases). The CDR3 is 16 residues long. Germline V gives CDR1 SGHDT, CDR2 YYEEEE. Between the trimmed V and J ends, which lost 0 bases and 8 bases, there was a span of 20 bases. In DNA form, the CDR3 reads TGTGCCAGCAGCTTGGTCCGGGGCAGCCTACCAGAGGGCTACACCTTC. Encoded protein: CASSLVRGSLPEGYTF. The full variable domain, with the rest looked up from reference TRBV5-6 and TRBJ1-2, is DAGVTQSPTHLIKTRGQQVTLRCSPKSGHDTVSWYQQALGQGPQFIFQYYEEEERQRGNFPDRFSGHQFPNYSSELNVNALLLGDSALYLCASSLVRGSLPEGYTFGSGTRLTVV.

The chain has TRBV27 and TRBJ1-2; no definite D call. The CDR3 sequence is 15 residues long. Germline CDR1 reads MNHEY; CDR2 reads SMNVEV (reference sequence). The germline V and J ends were trimmed by 6 bases and 6 bases, with 20 bases remaining between them. CDR3 sequence reads: CASRIYEGGGHGYTF. The DNA for the CDR3 is TGTGCCAGCAGGATTTATGAGGGCGGCGGTCATGGCTACACCTTC.

V gene TRBV5-8 combines with J gene TRBJ2-2, with D possibly TRBD1 on 6 matching bases. Trimming took off 1 base at V and 4 bases at J, with 14 bases between the two ends. The CDR3 sequence is 16 residues long. CDR1 and CDR2 (germline): SGHTS, YDEGEE. This chain's CDR3 is CASSLKVTGRTGELFF. In DNA form, the CDR3 reads TGTGCCAGCAGCTTGAAGGTTACAGGGCGCACCGGGGAGCTGTTTTTT.

The chain couples TRBV11-3 to TRBJ2-3; the D is unclear. Deletions cut 1 base from V and 3 bases from J, with 2 bases between. The V gene's germline CDR1 is SGHNT and CDR2 YENEEA. CDR3 length: 12 amino acids. The CDR3 coding sequence is TGTGCCAGCAGCTTAGCTACAGATACGCAGTATTTT. Amino acids: CASSLATDTQYF.

In the case of this clone: This same CDR3 is encoded by further DNA sequences in the sample. The J gene is TRBJ1-1, the V gene TRBV5-1; 7 nucleotides agree with TRBD1. The germline V gene encodes CDR1 SGHRS and CDR2 YFSETQ. Unmatched junction bases numbered 4, after V lost 3 bases and J lost 2 bases. The CDR3 covers 14 residues. The CDR3 region is CASSWGTENTEAFF. The CDR3, as DNA: TGCGCCAGCAGCTGGGGGACAGAAAACACTGAAGCTTTCTTT. The full variable domain, in which reference TRBV5-1 and TRBJ1-1 provide the parts outside the CDR3, is KAGVTQTPRYLIKTRGQQVTLSCSPISGHRSVSWYQQTPGQGLQFLFEYFSETQRNKGNFPGRFSGRQFSNSRSEMNVSTLELGDSALYLCASSWGTENTEAFFGQGTRLTVV.

CDR3 sequence: CASSSIDREGYSNQPQHF. CDR3 DNA sequence: TGTGCCAGCAGCAGTATTGACAGGGAGGGGTATAGCAATCAGCCCCAGCATTTT. J is TRBJ1-5 and V is TRBV21-1. TRBV21-1 is a pseudogene segment. CDR3 length: 18 residues.

The rearrangement uses TRBV11-2 and TRBJ2-3; no definite D call. V was cut by 1 base and J by 1 base, with 6 bases left in between. Germline V gene data show CDR1 as SGHAT and CDR2 as FQNNGV. CDR3 length: 14 amino acids. CDR3 sequence: CASSLGSGTDTQYF. The CDR3 nucleotides are TGTGCCAGCAGCTTAGGGTCTGGCACAGATACGCAGTATTTT.

This chain connects TRBV2 to TRBJ2-2; D is unclear. Per the germline V gene, CDR1 is SNHLY and CDR2 is FYNNEI. V lost 10 bases and J lost 2, with 14 bases in between. The CDR3 is made up of 14 amino acids. CDR3 sequence reads: CAIKTLPNTGELFF. Written as DNA, the CDR3 is TGTGCCATCAAGACTCTTCCTAACACCGGGGAGCTGTTTTTT.

This clone was picked up one time. The rearrangement joins TRBV9 to TRBJ1-6, with D maybe TRBD1 (5 bases). Trimming stripped 4 bases from V and 1 base from J, with 12 bases between. Germline-derived CDR1 and CDR2 are SGDLS and YYNGEE. This CDR3 comprises 16 residues. CDR3 region: CASSSPQGSYNSPLHF. The CDR3 nucleotides read TGTGCCAGCAGCTCCCCGCAGGGTTCCTATAATTCACCCCTCCACTTT.

The J gene is TRBJ2-3, the V gene TRBV10-3, with D possibly TRBD2 on 6 matching bases. The CDR3 totals 12 residues. Trimming cost V 0 bases and J 10 bases, with 8 bases left between them. CDR1 and CDR2 from the germline V gene are ENHRY and SYGVKD. The CDR3 DNA reads TGTGCCATCAGTGAGTCCGGGGGAGCGCAGTATTTT. Amino acid sequence: CAISESGGAQYF.

The V call is TRBV11-2, the J call TRBJ2-7; D is unclear. The CDR3 is 16 amino acids. Between the trimmed V and J ends, which lost 5 bases and 2 bases, there was a span of 19 bases. The germline gives CDR1 SGHAT, CDR2 FQNNGV. Written as DNA, the CDR3 is TGTGCCAGCAGCCATAAACAAGTTCCGGACCCCTACGAGCAGTACTTC. This gives the protein CASSHKQVPDPYEQYF.

The chain employs TRBV6-1 and TRBJ1-6, with D hard to call. Germline loops: CDR1 MNHNS, CDR2 SASEGT. V was pared by 6 bases and J by 7 bases, with 10 bases between. This CDR3 is built from 13 residues. CDR3 region: CASRGSANSPLHF. The CDR3 nucleotides are TGTGCCAGCAGGGGTAGCGCGAATTCACCCCTCCACTTT.

The CDR3 bases are TGCGCCAGCAGTGGCCCTGTGTCAAATTACGAGCAGTACTTC. Its translation is CASSGPVSNYEQYF. This sequence joins TRBV10-2 and TRBJ2-7; D is unresolved. The CDR3 has 14 amino acids. Germline CDR1 is WSHSY and CDR2 is SAAADI. Trimming pared 4 bases from V and 4 bases from J, leaving 14 bases between.

The chain combines TRBV9 with TRBJ2-3, with D unresolved. This CDR3 is 15 amino acids long. V lost 4 bases, J lost 0 bases, and 12 bases lay in between. Per the germline V gene, CDR1 is SGDLS and CDR2 is YYNGEE. This chain's CDR3 is CASSPTPQSTDTQYF. CDR3 sequence (DNA): TGTGCCAGCAGCCCGACCCCCCAGAGCACAGATACGCAGTATTTT.

The chain carries TRBV18 and TRBJ2-1, with TRBD2 identical over 11 bases. The CDR3 is 18 residues long. Losses at the gene ends were 3 bases for V and 0 bases for J; bases not matched to a gene: 7. Germline assignment: CDR1 KGHSH and CDR2 LQKENI. Here the CDR3 reads CASSPLTSGTSSYNEQFF. CDR3 DNA sequence: TGTGCCAGCTCACCTCTGACTAGCGGGACAAGCTCCTACAATGAGCAGTTCTTC. The entire variable domain, with the rest obtained from reference TRBV18 and TRBJ2-1, is as follows: NAGVMQNPRHLVRRRGQEARLRCSPMKGHSHVYWYRQLPEEGLKFMVYLQKENIIDESGMPKERFSAEFPKEGPSILRIQQVVRGDSAAYFCASSPLTSGTSSYNEQFFGPGTRLTVL.

The rearrangement joins TRBV9 to TRBJ2-7; D possibly corresponds to TRBD1 (5 bases). The V end lost 4 bases, the J end lost 6 bases, and 20 bases lay between the germline ends. The germline CDR1 and CDR2 sequences are SGDLS and YYNGEE. This CDR3 comprises 15 residues. For the CDR3, the DNA is TGTGCCAGCAGCCCCTCCCCGGGTGGACATTCCGAGCAGTACTTC. Its protein is CASSPSPGGHSEQYF.

This clone turned up a few times. The genes are TRBV5-1 and TRBJ1-1; TRBD1 matches at 9 bases. With V trimmed by 5 bases and J by 4 bases, 6 bases remained unmatched. The CDR3 has 14 residues. Germline lookup yields CDR1 SGHRS and CDR2 YFSETQ. CDR3 coding DNA: TGCGCCAGCAGGACCGGGACAGGGTCCACTGAAGCTTTCTTT. As protein: CASRTGTGSTEAFF.

The chain couples TRBV6-5 to TRBJ1-6, with TRBD1 matching 10 bases. Germline assignment: CDR1 MNHEY and CDR2 SVGAGI. V trimming: 5 bases; J trimming: 10 bases; junction bases outside the gene matches: 5. The CDR3 spans 14 residues. In nucleotides, the CDR3 is TGTGCCAGCAGTGCCGGGACAGGGGAATCACCCCTCCACTTT. It specifies CASSAGTGESPLHF.